The 10 T cell receptor beta chains below were found in one sample sequenced in a study of technical replicates of blood from several donors. Produced via immunoSEQ multiplex PCR; TCRdb's table is partial and in-frame only. The sample lists around 97,000 clones; roughly 94% were seen once. Sequenced: T cells isolated from PBMCs. Receptor source: a human donor in good health.

The chain couples TRBV6-5 to TRBJ1-5; weak D call: TRBD1 (6 bases). The length of the CDR3 is 15 residues. The germline V and J ends were trimmed by 7 bases and 4 bases, with 17 bases remaining between them. The germline CDR1 and CDR2 sequences are MNHEY and SVGAGI. CDR3 nucleotides: TGTGCCAGCAAATCCGGGAGGCAGGGGAATCAGCCCCAGCATTTT. Protein product: CASKSGRQGNQPQHF.

This rearrangement joins TRBV5-8 to TRBJ2-3; a possible D gene is TRBD1 (5 bases). The V and J ends lost 0 bases and 0 bases respectively, with 5 bases between them. Germline CDR1 and CDR2: SGHTS and YDEGEE. This CDR3 contains 14 residues. The DNA of the CDR3 is TGTGCCAGCAGCTTGGGACAGAGCACAGATACGCAGTATTTT. Encoded protein: CASSLGQSTDTQYF.

The chain has TRBV7-3 and TRBJ2-5, with 7 bases identical to TRBD2. The CDR3 length is 16 residues. Germline V CDR1 and CDR2: SGHTA, FQGTGA. J lost 2 bases, V lost 2 bases, and 8 bases had no gene match. For the CDR3, the DNA is TGTGCCAGCAGCTTAGGGGCTAGCGGTCTACAAGAGACCCAGTACTTC. It translates to CASSLGASGLQETQYF.

V usage is TRBV7-9 and J usage is TRBJ2-7, with D perhaps TRBD2 (5 bases). Looked up from germline, CDR1 is SEHNR and CDR2 is FQNEAQ (reference sequence). Trimming removed 1 base from V and 6 bases from J, with 7 bases in between. The CDR3 sequence is 12 residues long. Here the CDR3 DNA reads TGTGCCAGCAGCTTAGGAGGGCTCGAGCAGTACTTC. This sequence encodes CASSLGGLEQYF. Drawing the rest from reference TRBV7-9 and TRBJ2-7, the complete variable domain is DTGVSQNPRHKITKRGQNVTFRCDPISEHNRLYWYRQTLGQGPEFLTYFQNEAQLEKSRLLSDRFSAERPKGSFSTLEIQRTEQGDSAMYLCASSLGGLEQYFGPGTRLTVT.

The count of this clone is one. The rearrangement links TRBV14 to TRBJ1-5, with D maybe TRBD1 (6 bases). This CDR3 has 15 residues. V was shortened by 4 bases and J by 7 bases, with 17 bases between the two germline ends. The V gene's germline CDR1 is SGHDN and CDR2 FVKESK. The CDR3 region has the DNA TGTGCCAGCAGCCCAGTCCCCAGGGGCGGGCAGCCCCAGCATTTT. Translating gives CASSPVPRGGQPQHF.

V is TRBV7-3 and J is TRBJ2-5; 11 bases are shared with TRBD1. V gave up 5 bases and J gave up 1 base; unmatched junction bases: 3. CDR3 size: 15 residues. Per germline, CDR1 SGHTA and CDR2 FQGTGA. This chain's CDR3 is CASSPGTGGQETQYF. The CDR3 bases are TGTGCCAGCAGCCCGGGGACAGGGGGCCAAGAGACCCAGTACTTC.

V gene TRBV27 combines with J gene TRBJ1-1; D not certain. Looked up from germline, CDR1 is MNHEY and CDR2 is SMNVEV (reference sequence). The CDR3 is made up of 13 amino acids. Trimming removed 1 base at V and 4 bases at J, with 7 bases between. The CDR3 sequence is CASSLYTSTEAFF. The CDR3 DNA sequence: TGTGCCAGCAGTTTATATACAAGCACTGAAGCTTTCTTT.

This chain joins TRBV6-5 and TRBJ2-2, with D perhaps matching TRBD2 (6 bases). This CDR3 region has 16 residues. The V gene lost 4 bases and the J gene lost 3 bases, with 15 bases spanning the gap. Germline V gives CDR1 MNHEY, CDR2 SVGAGI. CDR3 in DNA: TGTGCCAGCAGTTTCCCATTTGGGACTGACACCGGGGAGCTGTTTTTT. It codes for CASSFPFGTDTGELFF.

This clone was counted only a few times. The chain employs TRBV5-4 and TRBJ2-1; the match to TRBD2 covers 7 bases. The length of the CDR3 is 16 residues. The germline gives CDR1 SGHNT, CDR2 YYREEE (reference sequence). V lost 0 bases to trimming and J lost 4 bases; unmatched junction nucleotides: 7. The CDR3 region has the DNA TGTGCCAGCAGCTTGGGGACTAGTTTTGCTTACAATGAGCAGTTCTTC. This sequence encodes CASSLGTSFAYNEQFF.

The J gene is TRBJ1-3, the V gene TRBV27; 7 bases align to TRBD1. CDR1 is MNHEY and CDR2 is SMNVEV in the germline V gene (reference sequence). The V segment lost 11 bases and the J segment 6 bases; nucleotides outside the gene matches: 7. This CDR3 has 12 residues. The CDR3 here is CASPGQTNTIYF. The CDR3 DNA sequence: TGTGCCTCTCCGGGACAGACAAACACCATATATTTT.